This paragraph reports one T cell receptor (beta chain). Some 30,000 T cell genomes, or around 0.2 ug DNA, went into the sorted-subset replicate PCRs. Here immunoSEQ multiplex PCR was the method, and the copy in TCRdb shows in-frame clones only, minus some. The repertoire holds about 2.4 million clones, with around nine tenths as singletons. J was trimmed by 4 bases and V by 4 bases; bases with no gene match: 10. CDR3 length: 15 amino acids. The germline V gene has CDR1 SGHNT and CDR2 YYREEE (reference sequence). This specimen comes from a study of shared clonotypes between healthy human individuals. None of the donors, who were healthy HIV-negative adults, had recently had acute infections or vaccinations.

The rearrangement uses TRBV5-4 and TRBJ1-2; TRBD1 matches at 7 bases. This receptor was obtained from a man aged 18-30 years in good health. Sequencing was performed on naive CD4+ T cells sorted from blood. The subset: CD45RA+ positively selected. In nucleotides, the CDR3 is TGTGCCAGCAGCCAATGGCGACAGGGACCCTATGGCTACACCTTC. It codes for CASSQWRQGPYGYTF.